The T cell receptor beta chain under discussion was sequenced for a study of T cells in Graves' hyperthyroidism and ophthalmopathy. Trimming took off 2 bases at V and 0 bases at J, with 10 bases between the two ends. The CDR3 loop spans 15 amino acids. The germline CDR1 and CDR2 sequences are DFQATT and SNEGSKA (reference sequence). This clonotype has at least ten counts. TCR beta CDR3 sequences were amplified from RNA transcripts. TCR CDR3 underwent first-round RT-PCR with the HTBI primer set. TCRdb recomputed calls from the multiplex PCR reads with MiXCR, one row per CDR3 protein. The repertoire holds around 700,000 distinct CDR3 sequences, with about 17% as singletons. The hyperthyroidism was newly diagnosed and had lasted under 2 months; the patients were aged 18 to 65. Diagnoses were made from clinical symptoms, serum measures (thyroxine and TRAb), thyroid ultrasound and orbital computed tomography.

What was sequenced was blood. This chain links TRBV20-1 with TRBJ1-4; no definite D call. The receptor was isolated from a woman in her forties or fifties with Graves' hyperthyroidism that later progressed to Graves' ophthalmopathy. CDR3 sequence reads: CSARNPIATNEKLFF. CDR3 nucleotides: TGCAGTGCTAGAAACCCGATCGCAACTAATGAAAAACTGTTTTTT.